A single TCR beta chain is shown here with its context. Its antigen has not been determined. The record has no base qualities; no much larger clone is one base away. The entry originates in a study of long-term antiretroviral therapy in people with HIV (dated by TCRdb to between 2021 and 2024). Notes on the research overall: Collection of the earliest samples took place about a decade ahead of the 2015 WHO recommendation for immediate ART, at a time when ART was typically delayed until CD4 counts fell. Whether ART initiation and durable HIV suppression were associated with changes in peripheral blood TRB repertoire composition and diversity was tested in a retrospective serial study. A total of roughly 200 cryopreserved PBMC samples were contributed to the cohort by 30 adults with confirmed HIV infection, with samples collected serially over a mean of approximately six years (range 1-12). Of the approximately 28 participants with HIV, eleven were female. No cross-contamination during QIAcube processing was seen in test extractions of a monoclonal T-cell line run alongside roughly 30 polyclonal samples.

Results the study describes overall, beyond this receptor: A significant increase in TRB diversity was found to be associated with ART initiation, although TRB diversity was observed to remain significantly below that of transplant donor controls even after long-term ART. At every time point, the repertoire was dominated by expanded TRB clones first identified before ART initiation, although this dominance fluctuated and, in many PLHIV, declined after ART. Because PBMC availability was limited, only the TCR beta chain was sequenced, with no alpha chain pairing. Because cell numbers in pre-ART samples were limited, unsorted PBMC were profiled instead of sorted CD4+ and CD8+ T cells. HIV repertoires had narrower CDR3 length ranges than controls, and the network structure suggested an antigen-experienced repertoire that shifted only slightly toward naive after ART. The samples span the years 2004 to 2017, and the ART regimens used may be less effective than current regimens. Inferences about post-ART repertoire changes were limited because no data were available on ART adherence, viral resistance or therapy changes.

Inclusion was restricted to participants for whom at least one PBMC sample before ART initiation and at least two post-ART samples were available. Treatment was received in the United States of America by all participants with HIV. Before DNA extraction, cryopreserved samples of roughly 0.9-11 million PBMC were thawed and then washed. At the time of the earliest PBMC sample, participants with HIV were aged between roughly 23 and 60 years. Each participant contributed PBMC samples from 1-4 timepoints before ART initiation and 2-8 timepoints after ART initiation, with a median of 7 samples. For every participant, serial HIV viral load, CD4+ T-cell count, ART history and demographic data were obtained. Genomic DNA was extracted from unsorted PBMC with a Qiagen kit on a QIAcube, processed in batches of 12 samples. The germline V gene supplies CDR1 MNHEY and CDR2 SVGAGI. From the cysteine up to the phenylalanine, the CDR3 has a length of 12 residues. The sequence is cut down to CDR3 DNA, 36 bases in frame from base 1. The trim is 6 bases for V and 4 bases for J, with a gap of 10 bases between the germline ends.

The immunoSEQ hsTCRB v3.0 assay was used at survey level resolution to sequence the TRB variable region. The targeted TRB sequencing depth was roughly 35,000-50,000 T-cell genomes per sample. TRB libraries were pooled and sequenced on an Illumina MiSeq using a v3 150-cycle kit. The authors' analysis ran thus. Repertoire analysis ran in R within a reproducible Nextflow workflow covering QC, data transformation and analysis. LymphoSeq2, an R package for AIRR-Seq data exploration, was used to implement custom analyses. A handful of samples that produced fewer than 5000 total TRB sequences were removed, so approximately 170 HIV repertoires were analyzed. Among the 188 retained HIV repertoires, some 57 were collected before ART initiation and fewer than 150 were collected after ART initiation. Repertoires were downsampled to 5000 TRB nucleotide sequences, with summary statistics averaged over 100 downsampling iterations. TRB sequences were retained for analysis only if CDR3 regions of at least seven amino acids were present. Two measures captured diversity: a Shannon entropy-derived clonality score and the Gini coefficient. In the repertoire networks, any two of the top 5000 CDR3 amino acid sequences were connected whenever the two sequences differed by an edit distance of one. Antigen specificity groups and MHC restriction were predicted for TRB CDR3 amino acid sequences with GLIPH2. Known CMV, EBV, HIV or tissue antigen associations were flagged by matching CDR3 amino acid sequences against VDJdb and McPAS-TCR. Pre-ART, post-ART and control groups were compared with Wilcoxon signed-rank tests and Holm-Bonferroni correction. TCRdb took this table from immuneACCESS and kept in-frame rearrangements with V and J called. Such tables lack part of the clones; where checked against another copy, unresolved V genes explain under half of the gap, and the rest is unexplained. V and J calls and clone size are given by that table; D and trimming were obtained from the DNA. For this sample the table gives about 27,000 clones, of which about 92% were detected only once. The ten most abundant clones make up 9.2% of the sample.

The input for sequencing was unsorted PBMCs, taken 7.6 years after starting antiretroviral therapy. This clonotype was sampled from a woman aged 40 to 50 with HIV. The rearrangement combines TRBV6-5 with TRBJ2-7; no D gene call is confident. The CDR3 corresponds to CASSLSMYEQYF. The DNA is TGTGCCAGCAGCCTCTCCATGTACGAGCAGTACTTC.